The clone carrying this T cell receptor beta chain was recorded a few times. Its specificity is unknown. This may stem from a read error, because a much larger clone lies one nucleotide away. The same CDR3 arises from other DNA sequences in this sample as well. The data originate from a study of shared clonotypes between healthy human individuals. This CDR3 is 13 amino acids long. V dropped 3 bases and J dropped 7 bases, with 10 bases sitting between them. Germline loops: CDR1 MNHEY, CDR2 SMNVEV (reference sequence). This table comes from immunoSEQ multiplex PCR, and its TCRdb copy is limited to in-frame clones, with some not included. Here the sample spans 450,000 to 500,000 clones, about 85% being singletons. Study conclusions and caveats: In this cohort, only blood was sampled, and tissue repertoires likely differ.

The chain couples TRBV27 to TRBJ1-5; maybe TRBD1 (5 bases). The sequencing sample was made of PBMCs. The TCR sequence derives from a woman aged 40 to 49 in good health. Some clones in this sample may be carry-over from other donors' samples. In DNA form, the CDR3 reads TGTGCCAGCAGTTTTTGGGGGGGGCAGCCCCAGCATTTT. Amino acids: CASSFWGGQPQHF.